This TCR beta chain appears in the sequencing data of a study of cytotoxic CD8 clonotypes in ibrutinib-treated CLL. Study-level points and caveats: Baseline clonality, above age-matched healthy donor levels, tracked circulating CD8+ T-cell counts. Clonality increased at ibrutinib response, then returned toward baseline at progression.

Produced via immunoSEQ multiplex PCR; TCRdb's table is partial and in-frame only. The sample lists around 40,000 clones; around 70% were seen once. As concerns this clone: What it binds is unknown.

Germline CDR1 and CDR2: SGDLS and YYNGEE. V was clipped by 1 base and J by 2 bases, with 9 bases between them. The CDR3 consists of 14 residues. This receptor was obtained from a human donor with chronic lymphocytic leukemia. V is TRBV9 and J is TRBJ1-2, with a tentative D call TRBD1 (5 bases). Source: PBMCs, taken at disease progression, from a patient treated with ibrutinib. The CDR3 DNA reads as TGTGCCAGCAGCGTAAGCCCAGGGAACTATGGCTACACCTTC. Translated: CASSVSPGNYGYTF.